The 3 T cell receptor beta chains listed next were all sequenced from one sample in a study of chronic HIV infection and antiretroviral therapy. TCRdb re-called the 5' RACE reads through MiXCR, storing one row per CDR3 protein. The table records 39,000 or so distinct CDR3 sequences, 7% to 10% of them present only once. Source material: peripheral blood. Receptors were obtained from an adult who had HIV and had not received antiretroviral therapy, or was an uninfected healthy control (not recorded which).

The chain joins TRBV12-3 or TRBV12-4 to TRBJ1-5, with a possible D match to TRBD1 (5 bases). There are 15 residues in the CDR3. V was pared by 5 bases and J by 5 bases, with 16 bases between. Here the CDR3 reads CASSIGAEGHQPQHF. DNA for the CDR3: TGTGCCAGCAGTATCGGGGCGGAAGGCCATCAGCCCCAGCATTTT.

This clonotype was counted a few times. The chain uses TRBV6-2 or TRBV6-3 and TRBJ1-5; 11 nucleotides match TRBD1. V was clipped by 6 bases and J by 2 bases; unmatched bases: 9. Germline CDR1 and CDR2: MNHEY and SVGEGT. The CDR3 loop spans 17 amino acids. CDR3 in amino acids: CASSLGQGASGNQPQHF. The CDR3 bases are TGTGCCAGCAGCTTAGGACAGGGGGCATCGGGCAATCAGCCCCAGCATTTT.

Ten or more counts support this clonotype. This rearrangement joins TRBV29-1 to TRBJ2-3; D is unresolved. This CDR3 spans 12 amino acids. V shed 4 bases and J shed 4 bases, with 9 bases lying between them. Germline-derived CDR1 and CDR2 are SQVTM and ANQGSEA. The CDR3: CSVVVGPDTQYF. In DNA, the CDR3 is TGCAGCGTTGTGGTAGGCCCAGATACGCAGTATTTT.